Presented here are 7 T cell receptor beta chains from one specimen sequenced in a study of PD-L1 blockade in urothelial cancer. Time point given: pretreatment peripheral blood. TCRdb's copy holds only in-frame clones and misses some; the assay was immunoSEQ multiplex PCR. The sample carries some 100,000 clones, 89% recorded once. Sequenced material: PBMCs, taken around atezolizumab (anti-PD-L1) treatment. These receptors were obtained from a woman at least 80 years old with urothelial cancer.

The chain couples TRBV21-1 to TRBJ1-2; the table's D call, TRBD1, has no DNA check behind it. TRBV21-1 is termed a pseudogene. The CDR3 length is 16 residues. CDR3: CASSKKRGQGDYGYTF. CDR3 bases: TGTGCCAGCAGCAAAAAGAGGGGTCAGGGGGACTATGGCTACACCTTC.

The chain combines TRBV11-2 with TRBJ2-7; D not resolved. In germline, CDR1 is SGHAT, CDR2 FQNNGV. The CDR3 is 13 residues long. The V end was cut by 0 bases, the J end by 4 bases, with 7 bases between. The DNA of the CDR3 is TGTGCCAGCAGCTTAGATCGGTGGTACGAGCAGTACTTC. This codes for CASSLDRWYEQYF.

The chain joins TRBV6-1 to TRBJ2-7; 7 positions match TRBD2. V shed 8 bases, J shed 1 base, and the junction held 5 bases outside the gene matches. There are 13 residues in the CDR3. Germline CDR1 is MNHNS and CDR2 is SASEGT. The CDR3 loop reads CASAGDSSYEQYF. DNA of the CDR3: TGTGCCAGCGCGGGGGACTCTTCCTACGAGCAGTACTTC.

This chain connects TRBV7-8 to TRBJ2-1, with 8 bases aligning to TRBD2. The CDR3 totals 13 residues. V lost 6 bases, J lost 5 bases, and 3 bases stayed unmatched. Germline V gene data show CDR1 as SGHVS and CDR2 as FQNEAQ. For the CDR3, the DNA is TGTGCCAGCAGGGGTAGCGGGAACAATGAGCAGTTCTTC. This gives the protein CASRGSGNNEQFF.

V usage is TRBV28 and J usage is TRBJ2-7; the D gene is possibly TRBD2 (5 bases). Germline V gene sequence: CDR1 MDHEN, CDR2 SYDVKM. The CDR3 sequence is 15 residues long. The V and J ends lost 10 bases and 6 bases respectively, with 25 bases between them. The CDR3 bases are TGTGCCACCCTACTTATTGGCTTAACTGGGAGCGAGCAGTACTTC. Translation gives CATLLIGLTGSEQYF.

The V call is TRBV11-2, the J call TRBJ2-3, with 8 bases identical to TRBD2. From germline, CDR1 is SGHAT and CDR2 FQNNGV. J was trimmed by 3 bases and V by 5 bases; bases with no gene match: 7. The CDR3 has 15 amino acids. The CDR3 here is CASSRREVRTDTQYF. CDR3 in DNA: TGTGCCAGCAGCCGGCGGGAGGTGAGGACAGATACGCAGTATTTT.

The rearrangement uses TRBV6-6 and TRBJ1-4, with D possibly TRBD1 on 5 matching bases. The ends were cut back, 6 bases at V and 3 bases at J, with 11 bases in the middle. Germline CDR1 MNHNY, CDR2 SVGAGI (reference sequence). This CDR3 is 14 amino acids long. The CDR3 DNA sequence: TGTGCCAGCAGGGACGGAGGGGCTAATGAAAAACTGTTTTTT. Translation gives CASRDGGANEKLFF.